This TCR beta chain was identified during a study of T cell changes during pregnancy in multiple sclerosis. Libraries were prepared by immunoSEQ multiplex PCR; TCRdb keeps only in-frame clonotypes and omits some of them. The sample includes roughly 100,000 clones, about 89% of them seen just once. This clone was detected a few times. Germline V CDR1 and CDR2: LGHNA, YNFKEQ. V lost 6 bases to trimming and J lost 8 bases; unmatched junction nucleotides: 1. The length of the CDR3 is 11 residues. Sequenced here: peripheral blood, sampled after pregnancy. This clonotype was sampled from a female donor with multiple sclerosis, enrolled in a pregnancy study. The chain has TRBV4-2 and TRBJ1-2; 9 nucleotides match TRBD1. The CDR3 DNA reads TGTGCCAGCAGGACAGGGGGAGGCTACACCTTC. It codes for CASRTGGGYTF.